Detailed here is one TCR beta chain. Source study methods: Estimated nucleated cell counts came from reference gene primer amplification. Produced via immunoSEQ multiplex PCR; TCRdb's table is partial and in-frame only. V, J and clone size are taken as reported in that table, and D and trimming were inferred from the DNA itself. The table shows about 140,000 clones, with approximately 81% occurring only once. This entry is derived from a study of blood T cell repertoires in COVID-19. The overall study: COVID-19 samples from acute and convalescent phases originated in the United States, Italy and Spain. T cells, B-cell-depleted T cells, or PBMCs provided the cDNA or gDNA that served as material.

From germline, CDR1 is MNHEY and CDR2 SMNVEV (reference sequence). J was trimmed by 4 bases and V by 6 bases; bases with no gene match: 7. The CDR3 covers 14 residues. This clonotype was sampled from a man aged 40-49 years with acute COVID-19. Sequencing was done on a sample of PBMCs or T cells enriched from blood (not recorded which). This chain links TRBV27 with TRBJ2-7; TRBD1 matches 9 bases. The CDR3 coding sequence is TGTGCCAGCAGCTCGGGACAGGGAGTATACGAGCAGTACTTC. Residues: CASSSGQGVYEQYF.